Included here is one T cell receptor (beta chain) sequence, with context. The antigen this receptor binds is unknown. Nothing much larger sits one base from this clone, and base qualities are not available. This sample was included in a study of CD8 T cells in Susac syndrome (dated by TCRdb to the late 2010s). With respect to the entire study: The study used repertoire sequencing to test whether antigen drove CD8+ T cell activation and differentiation in Susac syndrome. Here is what the overall study found, with its caveats: The number of individuals in the TCR sequencing and HLA analysis was recognized as being relatively small.

RNA was extracted using the RNeasy kit, and roughly 0.5 to 1 ug of the RNA was reverse transcribed with random hexamers. The immunoSEQ multiplex PCR assay, which covers 54 Vbeta and 13 Jbeta segments, was used to amplify TCR beta CDR3 regions. PCR amplification bias was corrected using a synthetic template baseline for primer optimization and computational correction. In the source study's methods: Reads were annotated to V, D and J genes according to IMGT and were analyzed with immunoSEQ Analyzer, with only productive sequences retained. Clonality was computed as one minus Shannon entropy normalized by log2 of the number of productive unique sequences. Public and private clones were assessed among the 100 most prevalent clones of each patient and control. Susac-specific clones were defined as absent from healthy and MS cohorts, approximately 1,000 published viral clones and other ImmuneACCESS disease sequences. TCRdb reran the public reads through fastp at Q25 and MiXCR, keeping productive beta chains. Duplicate CDR3 protein sequences are folded into a single record with the most common DNA and genes. What appears here as the V and J calls and clone size reflects TCRdb's work, not the paper's. The sample profile shows a few hundred thousand distinct CDR3 sequences; 92% of them were found once. The ten top clones hold about 0.063% of the sample.

High-throughput TCR beta sequencing profiled peripheral blood CD8+ and CD4+ T cells from healthy donors, Susac syndrome patients and multiple sclerosis patients. Multiple sclerosis controls were treatment-naive patients with stable or active relapsing-remitting disease fulfilling revised McDonald criteria. Bulk CD8+ and CD4+ T cells were purified by magnetic negative isolation, while CD8+ TEMRA cells were enriched using FACS. Blood was collected in EDTA tubes and processed within 24 hours, with PBMCs isolated through density gradient centrifugation. PBMCs intended for TCR sequencing were frozen in liquid nitrogen and were later thawed in a 37 degrees C water bath. Purity of sorted or isolated CD4+, CD8+ and CD8+ TEMRA cells was at least 90%. CDR1 SGHVS and CDR2 FQNEAQ were looked up in the germline V gene. V loses 4 bases, J loses 12 bases, and the germline ends lie 25 bases apart. The CDR3, cysteine through phenylalanine, is 16 amino acids long. Kept here is only the CDR3 DNA, which spans 48 bases and is read in frame from base 1.

The chain is assembled from TRBV7-8 and TRBJ2-1; the D region possibly corresponds to TRBD2 (7 bases align). The sequence was collected from a human donor with multiple sclerosis. Material for sequencing was CD4+ T cells from PBMCs. This receptor carries the CDR3 CASSYPSRGGQLGQFF. The nucleotide sequence reads TGTGCCAGCAGCTATCCTTCCCGCGGGGGCCAATTGGGGCAGTTCTTC.